The present T cell receptor beta chain was sequenced within a study of CD8 T cells in ankylosing spondylitis. Only a few counts were recorded for this clonotype. Its target is not known. The CDR3 is 15 amino acids. Trimming stripped 4 bases from V and 2 bases from J, with 14 bases between. General study findings and limits: What appeared characteristic of ankylosing spondylitis blood was a TCR beta motif of eight or nine highly homologous variants. Several of the motif variants were reported before in synovial fluid and blood from reactive arthritis. It was reported that disease-linked clones were significantly enriched in matched ankylosing spondylitis synovial fluid.

TCRdb independently ran MiXCR on the 5' RACE reads; one entry per CDR3 protein. Here the sample spans about 840,000 distinct CDR3 sequences, over 9.5% being singletons. The sample was blood, either unsorted or a sorted T cell fraction (not recorded which). The TCR comes from a male donor with ankylosing spondylitis. The chain carries TRBV12-3 or TRBV12-4 and TRBJ1-1; D is undetermined. The CDR3 DNA reads as TGTGCCAGCAGTTCCCATGGAGGGCCCAACACTGAAGCTTTCTTT. This sequence encodes CASSSHGGPNTEAFF.